The sequence of this TCR beta chain was determined in a study of blood T cell repertoires in COVID-19. Looking at the study overall: COVID-19 samples, acute and convalescent, were from the United States, Italy and Spain.

This CDR3 has 15 residues. Trimming took off 0 bases at V and 3 bases at J, with 11 bases between the two ends. Germline loops: CDR1 ENHRY, CDR2 SYGVKD. Per the original methods: Quantification of nucleated cells was approximated via reference gene primer amplification. Clones were read by immunoSEQ multiplex PCR, and TCRdb kept only the in-frame ones, dropping some. The V and J calls and the clone size are those of that table, but D and trimming were determined from the DNA. The sample lists roughly 350,000 clones, under 95% seen once, with less than 3.5% in the top ten. This receptor was obtained from a woman in her late teens or twenties who had recovered from COVID-19. Specimen: peripheral blood. J is TRBJ2-5 and V is TRBV10-3; tentative D call: TRBD2 (5 bases). Written as DNA, the CDR3 is TGTGCCATCAGTGAGTCGAGGGCAGCTGAAGAGACCCAGTACTTC. Translating gives CAISESRAAEETQYF.